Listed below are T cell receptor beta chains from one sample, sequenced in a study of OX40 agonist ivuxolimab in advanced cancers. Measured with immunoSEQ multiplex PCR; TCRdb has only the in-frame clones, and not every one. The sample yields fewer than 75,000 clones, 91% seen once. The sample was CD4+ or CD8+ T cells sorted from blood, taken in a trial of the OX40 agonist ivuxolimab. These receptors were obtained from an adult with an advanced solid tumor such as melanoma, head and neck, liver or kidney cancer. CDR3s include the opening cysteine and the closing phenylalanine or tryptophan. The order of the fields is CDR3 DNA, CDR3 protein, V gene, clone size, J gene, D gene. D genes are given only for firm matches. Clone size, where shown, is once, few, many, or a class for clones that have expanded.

CDR3 DNA: TGTGCCAGCAGCCCGCATACCGAAGACAAAGCTTTCTTT
CDR3 protein: CASSPHTEDKAFF
V gene: TRBV7-8
clone size: .
J gene: TRBJ1-1
D gene: .

CDR3 DNA: TGTGCCAGCAGCTTATTCAAGGGGGCCGCCACTGAAGCTTTCTTT
CDR3 protein: CASSLFKGAATEAFF
V gene: TRBV5-8
clone size: .
J gene: TRBJ1-1
D gene: TRBD1

CDR3 DNA: TGCGCCAGCAGCCAAACTCGGGATAGCCGGACCTACGAGCAGTACTTC
CDR3 protein: CASSQTRDSRTYEQYF
V gene: TRBV4-1
clone size: .
J gene: TRBJ2-7
D gene: .

CDR3 DNA: TGTGCCAGCAGTGACGGACAGGGAGATTCACCCCTCCACTTT
CDR3 protein: CASSDGQGDSPLHF
V gene: TRBV25-1
clone size: .
J gene: TRBJ1-6
D gene: TRBD1

CDR3 DNA: TGTGCCAGCAGACCGGGCTCCGGCGCAGATACGCAGTATTTT
CDR3 protein: CASRPGSGADTQYF
V gene: TRBV6-5
clone size: .
J gene: TRBJ2-3
D gene: .

CDR3 DNA: TGTGCCAGCTCACCGAACCGGGACGGCTATGGCTACACCTTC
CDR3 protein: CASSPNRDGYGYTF
V gene: TRBV18
clone size: .
J gene: TRBJ1-2
D gene: .

CDR3 DNA: TGTGCCAGTAGTTTAGCAGGGCCCTACGAGCAGTACTTC
CDR3 protein: CASSLAGPYEQYF
V gene: TRBV19
clone size: .
J gene: TRBJ2-7
D gene: .

CDR3 DNA: TGTGCCAGCAGCTTAGACGCGGGTGGCTACACCTTC
CDR3 protein: CASSLDAGGYTF
V gene: TRBV11-3
clone size: .
J gene: TRBJ1-2
D gene: .

CDR3 DNA: TGCGCCAGCAGCTTTGTTGGAGAGACCCAGTACTTC
CDR3 protein: CASSFVGETQYF
V gene: TRBV5-1
clone size: .
J gene: TRBJ2-5
D gene: .

CDR3 DNA: TGTGCCAGCAGCCAAGACCTACCCGGGACAGGGGGCCAAGAGACCCAGTACTTC
CDR3 protein: CASSQDLPGTGGQETQYF
V gene: TRBV14
clone size: .
J gene: TRBJ2-5
D gene: TRBD1

CDR3 DNA: TGTGCCACCAGCAGAGATACGAATACAGGGAGGGGTCTGGGTCTGCCCCAGCATTTT
CDR3 protein: CATSRDTNTGRGLGLPQHF
V gene: TRBV15
clone size: .
J gene: TRBJ1-5
D gene: .

CDR3 DNA: TGTGCCAGCAGCCAATCGCTGGGGCTTTACTTC
CDR3 protein: CASSQSLGLYF
V gene: TRBV14
clone size: .
J gene: TRBJ2-5
D gene: .

CDR3 DNA: TGTGCCAGCAGCCGCGACAGGGACGAGCAGTACTTC
CDR3 protein: CASSRDRDEQYF
V gene: TRBV7-2
clone size: .
J gene: TRBJ2-7
D gene: TRBD1

CDR3 DNA: TGTGCCAGCGGGCTCGGGGTGATCGGGGAGCTGTTTTTT
CDR3 protein: CASGLGVIGELFF
V gene: TRBV7-9
clone size: .
J gene: TRBJ2-2
D gene: .

CDR3 DNA: TGCGCCAGCAGCTTAGGGGGATCCACGAATACGCAGTATTTT
CDR3 protein: CASSLGGSTNTQYF
V gene: TRBV5-1
clone size: .
J gene: TRBJ2-3
D gene: .

CDR3 DNA: TGCAGCGGCGCGACAGGGGGAGGCACTGAAGCTTTCTTT
CDR3 protein: CSGATGGGTEAFF
V gene: TRBV29-1
clone size: .
J gene: TRBJ1-1
D gene: TRBD1

CDR3 DNA: TGTGCCAGCAGCCTCGGACAGGGACCCGAAAAACTGTTTTTT
CDR3 protein: CASSLGQGPEKLFF
V gene: TRBV7-2
clone size: .
J gene: TRBJ1-4
D gene: TRBD1

CDR3 DNA: TGCGCCAGCAGCTTGATACCCCAAGAGACCCAGTACTTC
CDR3 protein: CASSLIPQETQYF
V gene: TRBV5-1
clone size: once
J gene: TRBJ2-5
D gene: .

CDR3 DNA: TGCGCCAGCAGCTTGGAAGCTAGCGGGGCCTACAATGAGCAGTTCTTC
CDR3 protein: CASSLEASGAYNEQFF
V gene: TRBV5-1
clone size: once
J gene: TRBJ2-1
D gene: TRBD2

CDR3 DNA: TGTGCCACCAGCAGAGATATTTCAGGGGAAGGCTACACCTTC
CDR3 protein: CATSRDISGEGYTF
V gene: TRBV15
clone size: .
J gene: TRBJ1-2
D gene: .

CDR3 DNA: TGTGCCAGCAGCCGGGACTCGGGAAATTCACCCCTCCACTTT
CDR3 protein: CASSRDSGNSPLHF
V gene: TRBV27
clone size: .
J gene: TRBJ1-6
D gene: .

CDR3 DNA: TGTGCCAGCAGTCCTTCTGCGGGAACTGGCACAGATACGCAGTATTTT
CDR3 protein: CASSPSAGTGTDTQYF
V gene: TRBV27
clone size: .
J gene: TRBJ2-3
D gene: .

CDR3 DNA: TGTGCCAGCAGTTACTCGGGCGGGGGCTCTAACTATGGCTACACCTTC
CDR3 protein: CASSYSGGGSNYGYTF
V gene: TRBV11-3
clone size: .
J gene: TRBJ1-2
D gene: .

CDR3 DNA: TGTGCCAGCAGTGACAGACAGAGCTCTGGAAACACCATATATTTT
CDR3 protein: CASSDRQSSGNTIYF
V gene: TRBV6-6
clone size: .
J gene: TRBJ1-3
D gene: .

CDR3 DNA: TGTGCCAGCAGCGTAAGGGGCGAGCAGTACTTC
CDR3 protein: CASSVRGEQYF
V gene: TRBV11-1
clone size: .
J gene: TRBJ2-7
D gene: .

CDR3 DNA: TGTGCTAGTGGTTTGAACAGGGGCGAGCAGTACTTC
CDR3 protein: CASGLNRGEQYF
V gene: TRBV12-5
clone size: .
J gene: TRBJ2-7
D gene: TRBD1

CDR3 DNA: TGTGCCAGCAGCTTTAGGAATAGCGGGAGTGACGAGCAGTACTTC
CDR3 protein: CASSFRNSGSDEQYF
V gene: TRBV7-6
clone size: .
J gene: TRBJ2-7
D gene: TRBD2

CDR3 DNA: TGTGCCAGCAGCCTTTCACCCAGGGGTCGCTCTGGGGCCAACGTCCTGACTTTC
CDR3 protein: CASSLSPRGRSGANVLTF
V gene: TRBV7-2
clone size: .
J gene: TRBJ2-6
D gene: .

CDR3 DNA: TGCGCCAGCAGCCGGAGAGGGGCGGGGGGCGCCCCCTCCGAGCAGTACTTC
CDR3 protein: CASSRRGAGGAPSEQYF
V gene: TRBV4-1
clone size: .
J gene: TRBJ2-7
D gene: TRBD2

CDR3 DNA: TGTGCCAGCAGCCGATTCCCGACAGACGAGCAGTACTTC
CDR3 protein: CASSRFPTDEQYF
V gene: TRBV7-6
clone size: .
J gene: TRBJ2-7
D gene: .

CDR3 DNA: TGTGCCAGTAGCTGGGGGACAGGGGGCTGGGAAGAGACCCAGTACTTC
CDR3 protein: CASSWGTGGWEETQYF
V gene: TRBV19
clone size: .
J gene: TRBJ2-5
D gene: TRBD1

CDR3 DNA: TGTGCCGTCGTAGTCGGGGGGGTCGAGCAGTACTTC
CDR3 protein: CAVVVGGVEQYF
V gene: TRBV28
clone size: once
J gene: TRBJ2-7
D gene: TRBD2

CDR3 DNA: TGTGCCATTAGTGATCTGGGGGGGGACACTGAAGCTTTCTTT
CDR3 protein: CAISDLGGDTEAFF
V gene: TRBV10-3
clone size: .
J gene: TRBJ1-1
D gene: .

CDR3 DNA: TGCGCCAGCAGCCCTGACAGACCAGGGCGGGGGGAGACCCAGTACTTC
CDR3 protein: CASSPDRPGRGETQYF
V gene: TRBV5-1
clone size: .
J gene: TRBJ2-5
D gene: TRBD2

CDR3 DNA: TGTGCCAGTTCTTTAGCGGCAAGGTACGAGCAGTACTTC
CDR3 protein: CASSLAARYEQYF
V gene: TRBV19
clone size: .
J gene: TRBJ2-7
D gene: .